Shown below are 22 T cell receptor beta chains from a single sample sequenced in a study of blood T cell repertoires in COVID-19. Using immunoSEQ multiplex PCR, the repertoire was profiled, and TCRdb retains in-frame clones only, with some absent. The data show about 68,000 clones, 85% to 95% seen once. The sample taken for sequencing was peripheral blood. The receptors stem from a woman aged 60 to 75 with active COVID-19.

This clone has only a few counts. The DNA for the CDR3 is TGTGCCAGCAGCTTGGGGGCCGAGCAGTACTTC. Amino acid sequence: CASSLGAEQYF. The chain links TRBV5-4 to TRBJ2-7, with D uncertain. Trimming shortened V by 0 bases and J by 6 bases, and 4 bases separated the two germline ends. Germline CDR1 and CDR2: SGHNT and YYREEE (reference sequence). This CDR3 spans 11 amino acids.

The DNA of the CDR3 is TGCGCCAGCACCGGGACTACTGCCTACGAGCAGTACTTC. Translating it yields CASTGTTAYEQYF. The chain couples TRBV5-1 to TRBJ2-7; 7 positions match TRBD2. The CDR3 has 13 amino acids. After removal of 6 bases from V and 2 bases from J, the junction contained 5 bases not matched to a gene. The V gene's germline CDR1 is SGHRS and CDR2 YFSETQ.

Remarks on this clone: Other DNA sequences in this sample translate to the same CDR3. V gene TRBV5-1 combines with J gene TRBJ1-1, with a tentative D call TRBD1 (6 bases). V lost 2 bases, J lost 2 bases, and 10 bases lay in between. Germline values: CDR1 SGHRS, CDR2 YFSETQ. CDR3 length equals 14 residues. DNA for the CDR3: TGCGCCAGCAGCTTACAGACAGGAAACACTGAAGCTTTCTTT. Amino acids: CASSLQTGNTEAFF.

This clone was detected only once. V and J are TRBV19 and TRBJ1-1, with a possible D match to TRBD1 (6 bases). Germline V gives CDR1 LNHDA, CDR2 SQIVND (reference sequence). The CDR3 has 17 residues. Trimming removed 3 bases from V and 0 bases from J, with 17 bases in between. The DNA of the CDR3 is TGTGCCAGTAGTATTTCGGGTGGGGGCAGAATGAACACTGAAGCTTTCTTT. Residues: CASSISGGGRMNTEAFF.

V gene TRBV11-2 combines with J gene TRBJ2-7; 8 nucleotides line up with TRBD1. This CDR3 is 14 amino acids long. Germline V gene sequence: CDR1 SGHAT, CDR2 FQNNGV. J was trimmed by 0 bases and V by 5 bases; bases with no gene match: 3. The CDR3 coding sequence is TGTGCCAGCAGCACGACAGGGGCCTCCTACGAGCAGTACTTC. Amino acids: CASSTTGASYEQYF.

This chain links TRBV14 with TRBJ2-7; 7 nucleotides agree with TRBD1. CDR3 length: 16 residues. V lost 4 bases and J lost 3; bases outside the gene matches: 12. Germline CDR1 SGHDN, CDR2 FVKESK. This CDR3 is CASSPLQGGQDYEQYF. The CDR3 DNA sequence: TGTGCCAGCAGCCCGCTCCAAGGCGGACAGGACTACGAGCAGTACTTC.

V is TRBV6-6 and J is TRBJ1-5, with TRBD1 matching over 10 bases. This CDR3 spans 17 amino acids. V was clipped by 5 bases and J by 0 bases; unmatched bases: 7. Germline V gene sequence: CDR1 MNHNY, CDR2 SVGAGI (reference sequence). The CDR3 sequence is CASSRTGGGTSNQPQHF. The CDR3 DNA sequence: TGTGCCAGCAGTCGGACAGGGGGAGGTACTAGCAATCAGCCCCAGCATTTT.

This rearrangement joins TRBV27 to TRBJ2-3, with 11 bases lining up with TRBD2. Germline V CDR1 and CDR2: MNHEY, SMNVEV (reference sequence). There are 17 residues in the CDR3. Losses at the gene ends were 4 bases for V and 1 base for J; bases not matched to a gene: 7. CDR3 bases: TGTGCCAGCAGTTCCCGCCGTAGCGGGAGGGGCACAGATACGCAGTATTTT. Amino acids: CASSSRRSGRGTDTQYF.

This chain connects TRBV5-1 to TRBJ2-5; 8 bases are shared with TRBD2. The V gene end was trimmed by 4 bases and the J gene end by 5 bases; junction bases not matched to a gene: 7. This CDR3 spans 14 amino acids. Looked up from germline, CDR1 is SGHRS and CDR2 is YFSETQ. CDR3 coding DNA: TGCGCCAGCAGCCCGGTCGCGGGGGGCGAGACCCAGTACTTC. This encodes CASSPVAGGETQYF.

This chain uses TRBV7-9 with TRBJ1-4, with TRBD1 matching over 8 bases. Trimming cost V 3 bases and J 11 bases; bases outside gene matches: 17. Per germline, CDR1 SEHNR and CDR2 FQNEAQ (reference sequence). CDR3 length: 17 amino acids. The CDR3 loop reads CASSLLDQGAKATKLFF. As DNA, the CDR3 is TGTGCCAGCAGCTTGTTGGACCAGGGGGCCAAGGCGACGAAACTGTTTTTT.

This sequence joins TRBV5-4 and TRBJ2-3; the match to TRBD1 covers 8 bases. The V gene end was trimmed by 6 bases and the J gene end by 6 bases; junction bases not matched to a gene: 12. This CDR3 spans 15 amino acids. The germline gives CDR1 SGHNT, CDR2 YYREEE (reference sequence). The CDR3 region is CASTGSVQGDDTQYF. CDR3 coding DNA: TGTGCCAGCACCGGATCGGTACAGGGGGACGATACGCAGTATTTT.

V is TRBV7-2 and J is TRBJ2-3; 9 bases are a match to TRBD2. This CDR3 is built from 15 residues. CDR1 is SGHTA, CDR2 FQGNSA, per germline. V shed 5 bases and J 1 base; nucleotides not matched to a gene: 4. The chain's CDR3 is CASSDASGGTDTQYF. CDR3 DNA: TGTGCCAGCAGCGATGCTAGCGGGGGCACAGATACGCAGTATTTT. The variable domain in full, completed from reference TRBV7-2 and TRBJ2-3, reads GAGVSQSPSNKVTEKGKDVELRCDPISGHTALYWYRQSLGQGLEFLIYFQGNSAPDKSGLPSDRFSAERTGGSVSTLTIQRTQQEDSAVYLCASSDASGGTDTQYFGPGTRLTVL.

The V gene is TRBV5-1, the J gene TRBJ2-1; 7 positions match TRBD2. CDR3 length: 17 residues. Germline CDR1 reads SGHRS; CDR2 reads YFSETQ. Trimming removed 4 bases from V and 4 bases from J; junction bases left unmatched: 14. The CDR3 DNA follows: TGCGCCAGCAGCGGGCTGGAACTAGCGACGCGATACAATGAGCAGTTCTTC. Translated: CASSGLELATRYNEQFF.

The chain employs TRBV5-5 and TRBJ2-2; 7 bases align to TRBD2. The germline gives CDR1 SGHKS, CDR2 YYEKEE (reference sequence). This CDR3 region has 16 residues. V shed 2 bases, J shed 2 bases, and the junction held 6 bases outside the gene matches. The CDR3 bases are TGTGCCAGCAGCTTATTTGGCGGGAGTAACACCGGGGAGCTGTTTTTT. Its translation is CASSLFGGSNTGELFF. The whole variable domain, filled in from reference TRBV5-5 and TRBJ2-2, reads DAGVTQSPTHLIKTRGQQVTLRCSPISGHKSVSWYQQVLGQGPQFIFQYYEKEERGRGNFPDRFSARQFPNYSSELNVNALLLGDSALYLCASSLFGGSNTGELFFGEGSRLTVL.

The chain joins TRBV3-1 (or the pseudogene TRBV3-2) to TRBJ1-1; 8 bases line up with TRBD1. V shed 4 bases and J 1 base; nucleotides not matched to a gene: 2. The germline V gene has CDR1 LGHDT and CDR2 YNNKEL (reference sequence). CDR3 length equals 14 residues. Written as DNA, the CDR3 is TGTGCCAGCAGCCTTGGACAGGGGAACACTGAAGCTTTCTTT. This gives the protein CASSLGQGNTEAFF.

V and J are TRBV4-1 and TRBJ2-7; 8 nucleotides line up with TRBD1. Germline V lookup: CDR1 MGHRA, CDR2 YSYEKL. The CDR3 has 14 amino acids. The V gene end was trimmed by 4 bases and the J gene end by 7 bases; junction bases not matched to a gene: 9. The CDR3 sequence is CASSPDRGPREQYF. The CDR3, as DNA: TGCGCCAGCAGCCCCGACAGGGGTCCGCGGGAGCAGTACTTC.

The CDR3 DNA follows: TGTGCCACCAGTGTGGCGGGAGAGCTCGAGACCCAGTACTTC. Amino acid sequence: CATSVAGELETQYF. The genes are TRBV24-1 and TRBJ2-5; TRBD2 aligns across 7 bases. V gave up 5 bases and J gave up 5 bases; unmatched junction bases: 7. Germline values: CDR1 KGHDR, CDR2 SFDVKD. The CDR3 runs to 14 residues.

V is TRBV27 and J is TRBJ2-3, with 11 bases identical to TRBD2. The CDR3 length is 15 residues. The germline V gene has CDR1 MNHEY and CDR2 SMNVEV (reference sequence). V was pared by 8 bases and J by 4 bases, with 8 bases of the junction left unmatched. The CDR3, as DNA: TGTGCCAGCGGGCTAGCGGGAGGTTTGGCAGATACGCAGTATTTT. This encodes CASGLAGGLADTQYF.

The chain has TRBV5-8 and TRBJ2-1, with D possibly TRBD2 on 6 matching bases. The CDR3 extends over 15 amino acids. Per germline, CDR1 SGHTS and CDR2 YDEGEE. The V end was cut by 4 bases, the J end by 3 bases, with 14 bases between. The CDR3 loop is CASSRDLLDYNEQFF. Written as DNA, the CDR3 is TGTGCCAGCAGCCGGGACTTATTGGACTACAATGAGCAGTTCTTC.

The CDR3 bases are TGTGCCAGCAGTACTTTACGTCAGCCCCAGCATTTT. This encodes CASSTLRQPQHF. This sequence joins TRBV27 and TRBJ1-5; D remains unclear. CDR1 and CDR2 (germline): MNHEY, SMNVEV (reference sequence). Trimming left V 5 bases short and J 6 bases short, with 8 bases between. CDR3 size: 12 residues.

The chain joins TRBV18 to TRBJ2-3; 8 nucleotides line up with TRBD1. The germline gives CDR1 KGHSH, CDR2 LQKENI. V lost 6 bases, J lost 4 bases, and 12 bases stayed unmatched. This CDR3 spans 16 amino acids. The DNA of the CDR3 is TGTGCCAGCTCTACAGGGACAGGTATTTTGGCAGATACGCAGTATTTT. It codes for CASSTGTGILADTQYF.

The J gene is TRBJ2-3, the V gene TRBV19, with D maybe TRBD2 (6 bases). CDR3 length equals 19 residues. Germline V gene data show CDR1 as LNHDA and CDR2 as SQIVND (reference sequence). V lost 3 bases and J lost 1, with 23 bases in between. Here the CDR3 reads CASSIGITSGVRGTDTQYF. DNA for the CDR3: TGTGCCAGTAGTATCGGAATCACATCGGGGGTTCGGGGCACAGATACGCAGTATTTT.